These 28 T cell receptor beta chains were all obtained from the same sample, sequenced in a study of T-cell reconstitution after alpha-beta-depleted transplantation in children. Unique molecular identifiers tagged the TCRbeta library. TCRdb reprocessed the PCR reads via MiXCR and lists one record per CDR3 protein. The sample contains about 70,000 distinct CDR3 sequences, under 13% of which appear only once. The sample in question was PBMCs, obtained before TCRalphabeta/CD19-depleted stem cell transplant. The receptors here all came from a boy younger than 18 with acute myeloid leukemia, due to receive a stem cell transplant.

This clonotype was seen repeatedly, ten times or more. The chain uses TRBV20-1 and TRBJ2-3; maybe TRBD2 (5 bases). The germline V gene has CDR1 DFQATT and CDR2 SNEGSKA (reference sequence). Trimming stripped 1 base from V and 1 base from J, with 12 bases between. The CDR3 spans 15 residues. DNA for the CDR3: TGCAGTGCTAGAGGGAGGTCCGACGGCACAGATACGCAGTATTTT. This translates into CSARGRSDGTDTQYF.

V usage is TRBV6-6 and J usage is TRBJ2-3, with D uncertain. CDR1 is MNHNY and CDR2 is SVGAGI in the germline V gene (reference sequence). The CDR3 has 12 residues. The germline V and J ends were trimmed by 9 bases and 8 bases, with 15 bases remaining between them. The CDR3 coding sequence is TGTGCCAGAGGCCATTCTCAGGTTACGCAGTATTTT. It translates to CARGHSQVTQYF.

To note about this clonotype: A read error is possible here, since a much larger clone lies one base away. The DNA of the CDR3 is TGTGCCCGGAGTACCGTAACAGGCGTCTCCTACAATGAGCAGTTCTTC. The encoded protein is CARSTVTGVSYNEQFF. J is TRBJ2-1 and V is TRBV30, with TRBD1 as a possible D gene (5 bases). The length of the CDR3 is 16 residues. Germline V CDR1 and CDR2: GTSNPN, SVGIG (reference sequence).

This clonotype has a count of ten or more. The chain couples TRBV12-3 or TRBV12-4 to TRBJ2-7; no clear D gene. The CDR3 consists of 14 residues. V was shortened by 1 base and J by 4 bases, with 11 bases between the two germline ends. CDR3 amino acids: CASSLESLRYEQYF. CDR3 nucleotide sequence: TGTGCCAGCAGTTTAGAGAGTTTGAGGTACGAGCAGTACTTC.

Ten or more counts support this clonotype. The V gene is TRBV12-3 or TRBV12-4, the J gene TRBJ1-6, with a weak D call TRBD1 (6 bases). The V end was cut by 3 bases, the J end by 7 bases, with 13 bases between. The CDR3 consists of 15 residues. This CDR3 is CASSFLGTPNSPLHF. CDR3 nucleotide sequence: TGTGCCAGCAGTTTTCTTGGGACACCGAATTCACCCCTCCACTTT.

This clonotype was seen ten or more times. This chain uses TRBV5-1 with TRBJ2-7; TRBD2 aligns across 12 bases. The CDR3 is 14 residues long. Per germline, CDR1 SGHRS and CDR2 YFSETQ. Trimming removed 7 bases from V and 2 bases from J; junction bases left unmatched: 4. CDR3 amino acids: CASGRLAGAYEQYF. The CDR3 nucleotides read TGCGCCAGCGGCCGACTAGCGGGAGCCTACGAGCAGTACTTC. The full variable domain, in which reference TRBV5-1 and TRBJ2-7 provide the parts outside the CDR3, is KAGVTQTPRYLIKTRGQQVTLSCSPISGHRSVSWYQQTPGQGLQFLFEYFSETQRNKGNFPGRFSGRQFSNSRSEMNVSTLELGDSALYLCASGRLAGAYEQYFGPGTRLTVT.

This clonotype was observed many times. The chain carries TRBV27 and TRBJ2-3; perhaps TRBD1 as D (5 bases). This CDR3 is built from 16 residues. The germline V and J ends were trimmed by 4 bases and 0 bases, with 14 bases remaining between them. Germline V gene data show CDR1 as MNHEY and CDR2 as SMNVEV (reference sequence). For the CDR3, the DNA is TGTGCCAGCAGTTCAAACAGGTCCCCTAGCACAGATACGCAGTATTTT. Its protein is CASSSNRSPSTDTQYF.

This clonotype was recorded many times. This chain uses TRBV27 with TRBJ2-7, with D perhaps TRBD1 or TRBD2 (7 bases each). The CDR3 has 17 amino acids. Looked up from germline, CDR1 is MNHEY and CDR2 is SMNVEV (reference sequence). Trimming took 6 bases from V and 0 from J, leaving 21 bases between them. The CDR3 nucleotides are TGTGCCAGCAGGCAGGGGGGGATACGGACAGCCTCCTACGAGCAGTACTTC. This gives the protein CASRQGGIRTASYEQYF.

This clonotype was counted many times. The rearrangement uses TRBV27 and TRBJ1-4; D is uncertain. The V end lost 0 bases, the J end lost 0 bases, and 14 bases lay between the germline ends. The CDR3 length is 18 residues. CDR1 MNHEY and CDR2 SMNVEV come from the germline V gene (reference sequence). CDR3 loop: CASSLSRGLGTTNEKLFF. CDR3 bases: TGTGCCAGCAGTTTATCGAGAGGGCTGGGCACAACTAATGAAAAACTGTTTTTT.

The sample holds many counts of this clonotype. The chain joins TRBV5-1 to TRBJ2-2, with TRBD2 matching 9 bases. The V and J ends lost 3 bases and 6 bases, in that order; junction bases with no gene match: 15. CDR3 size: 18 residues. Germline CDR1 reads SGHRS; CDR2 reads YFSETQ. Here the CDR3 reads CASSWGLTSGLSAGELFF. DNA for the CDR3: TGCGCCAGCAGCTGGGGCTTGACTAGCGGCCTTTCCGCCGGGGAGCTGTTTTTT.

A few counts support this clonotype. The chain couples TRBV7-2 to TRBJ2-5; 8 nucleotides align to TRBD1. This CDR3 comprises 15 residues. CDR1 is SGHTA and CDR2 is FQGNSA in the germline V gene. J was trimmed by 1 base and V by 2 bases; bases with no gene match: 3. The CDR3 sequence: CASSLSRGPQETQYF. The CDR3 DNA follows: TGTGCCAGCAGCTTAAGCAGGGGGCCCCAAGAGACCCAGTACTTC.

This clonotype occurred many times. The V call is TRBV20-1, the J call TRBJ2-1; unclear D gene. V was cut by 4 bases and J by 8 bases, with 18 bases left in between. The CDR3 totals 14 residues. Germline V CDR1 and CDR2: DFQATT, SNEGSKA (reference sequence). The CDR3: CSAIVRDGLHEQFF. In DNA, the CDR3 is TGCAGTGCTATAGTGAGAGACGGGTTACATGAGCAGTTCTTC.

This clonotype appeared a few times. The chain uses TRBV24-1 and TRBJ1-1; no firm D call. Germline-derived CDR1 and CDR2 are KGHDR and SFDVKD. The CDR3 has 14 residues. V lost 3 bases, J lost 5 bases, and 12 bases lay in between. CDR3 bases: TGTGCCACCAGTGATGGTACGACGGGGACTGAAGCTTTCTTT. It yields the protein CATSDGTTGTEAFF.

Many counts were recorded for this clonotype. The V and J genes are TRBV5-1 and TRBJ1-1, with a weak D call TRBD1 (5 bases). CDR3 length: 14 amino acids. The germline V gene encodes CDR1 SGHRS and CDR2 YFSETQ. V lost 5 bases, J lost 1 base, and 12 bases lay in between. The CDR3 reads CASRYRTKNTEAFF. CDR3 coding DNA: TGCGCCAGCAGGTACAGGACTAAGAACACTGAAGCTTTCTTT.

This sequence joins TRBV1 and TRBJ2-2. TRBV1 is marked as a pseudogene. This CDR3 has 13 amino acids. Here the CDR3 DNA reads TGCACCAGCAGAGATCTTCGCACCGGGGAGCTGTTTTTT. This gives the protein CTSRDLRTGELFF.

Ten or more counts support this clonotype. CDR3 region: CASSFGTGLAKNIQYF. The DNA of the CDR3 is TGTGCCAGCAGCTTCGGGACAGGGTTAGCCAAAAACATTCAGTACTTC. V usage is TRBV5-6 and J usage is TRBJ2-4; 9 bases match TRBD1. The CDR3 extends over 16 amino acids. Germline V gene sequence: CDR1 SGHDT, CDR2 YYEEEE. V shed 2 bases, J shed 0 bases, and the junction held 3 bases outside the gene matches.

The chain joins TRBV7-8 to TRBJ2-1; possibly TRBD1 for D (5 bases). The CDR3 runs 14 residues. V was pared by 5 bases and J by 5 bases, with 13 bases between. Germline V CDR1 and CDR2: SGHVS, FQNEAQ. The CDR3 loop is CASSPQVRDNEQFF. The CDR3 nucleotides are TGTGCCAGCAGCCCACAGGTTCGGGACAATGAGCAGTTCTTC. The whole variable domain, filled in from reference TRBV7-8 and TRBJ2-1, reads GAGVSQSPRYKVAKRGQDVALRCDPISGHVSLFWYQQALGQGPEFLTYFQNEAQLDKSGLPSDRFFAERPEGSVSTLKIQRTQQEDSAVYLCASSPQVRDNEQFFGPGTRLTVL.

The sample holds a few counts of this clonotype. The chain employs TRBV11-1 and TRBJ2-3; 13 bases are shared with TRBD2. Losses at the gene ends were 5 bases for V and 1 base for J; bases not matched to a gene: 9. The germline gives CDR1 SGHAT, CDR2 FQDESV (reference sequence). The CDR3 consists of 18 residues. The CDR3 protein is CASSPTSGRAPGTDTQYF. As DNA, the CDR3 is TGTGCCAGCAGCCCCACTAGCGGGAGGGCCCCTGGCACAGATACGCAGTATTTT.

This clonotype was seen at least ten times. The genes are TRBV12-3 or TRBV12-4 and TRBJ1-6; D gene ambiguous. The CDR3 has 14 amino acids. Trimming left V 3 bases short and J 9 bases short, with 12 bases between. CDR3 sequence: CASSFGKTVSPLHF. CDR3 sequence (DNA): TGTGCCAGCAGTTTTGGCAAAACCGTTTCACCCCTCCACTTT.

This chain connects TRBV6-4 to TRBJ2-5; D unresolved. The V gene's germline CDR1 is MRHNA and CDR2 SNTAGT. Trimming removed 8 bases at V and 3 bases at J, with 10 bases between. The CDR3 totals 12 residues. In nucleotides, the CDR3 is TGTGCCAGCGCAACAGCCGAAGAGACCCAGTACTTC. It translates to CASATAEETQYF.

This clonotype was counted ten times or more. The V call is TRBV29-1, the J call TRBJ2-5, with D possibly being TRBD2 (7 bases). In germline, CDR1 is SQVTM, CDR2 ANQGSEA. V lost 5 bases and J 5 bases, leaving 18 bases between the germline ends. CDR3 length: 14 residues. The CDR3 region is CSVPLAGAGETQYF. In nucleotides, the CDR3 is TGCAGCGTTCCGCTCGCGGGGGCAGGGGAGACCCAGTACTTC.

The table lists this clonotype with many counts. J is TRBJ2-5 and V is TRBV20-1; 10 bases line up with TRBD2. V lost 2 bases, J lost 2 bases, and 2 bases stayed unmatched. The germline V gene encodes CDR1 DFQATT and CDR2 SNEGSKA (reference sequence). The CDR3 loop spans 14 amino acids. Here the CDR3 reads CSARLTSGQETQYF. The CDR3, as DNA: TGCAGTGCTAGATTGACTAGCGGGCAAGAGACCCAGTACTTC.

At least ten counts were recorded for this clonotype. V is TRBV28 and J is TRBJ1-2, with D tentatively TRBD1 (5 bases). Germline V gives CDR1 MDHEN, CDR2 SYDVKM. CDR3 length: 14 amino acids. Trimming took 6 bases from V and 3 from J, leaving 14 bases between them. The CDR3 loop is CASSPTTGDYGYTF. The DNA of the CDR3 is TGTGCCAGCAGCCCAACTACAGGCGACTATGGCTACACCTTC.

This clonotype was seen many times. The chain links TRBV6-5 to TRBJ2-5; D unresolved. V lost 0 bases, J lost 5 bases, and 4 bases lay in between. CDR1 and CDR2 from the germline V gene are MNHEY and SVGAGI. CDR3 length equals 12 residues. The CDR3 sequence is CASSYSKETQYF. For the CDR3, the DNA is TGTGCCAGCAGTTACTCGAAGGAGACCCAGTACTTC.

Many counts were recorded for this clonotype. The chain uses TRBV20-1 and TRBJ1-5; TRBD1 might be the D (6 bases). Between the trimmed V and J ends, which lost 7 bases and 3 bases, there was a span of 13 bases. The CDR3 is made up of 13 amino acids. Germline CDR1 DFQATT, CDR2 SNEGSKA (reference sequence). CDR3 amino acids: CSVTGHSNQPQHF. The DNA of the CDR3 is TGCAGTGTTACGGGACACTCCAATCAGCCCCAGCATTTT.

V gene TRBV30 combines with J gene TRBJ1-1; D might be TRBD1 (6 bases). The germline V gene has CDR1 GTSNPN and CDR2 SVGIG (reference sequence). V lost 0 bases to trimming and J lost 11 bases, with 10 bases between them. The CDR3 sequence is 11 residues long. The CDR3 reads CAWSVPGAAFF. The DNA of the CDR3 is TGTGCCTGGAGTGTACCGGGGGCGGCTTTCTTT.

This clonotype turned up a few times. DNA for the CDR3: TGTGCCAGCAGCTTAACTTCATACGAGCAGTACTTC. It specifies CASSLTSYEQYF. J is TRBJ2-7 and V is TRBV7-3; D is uncertain. Germline CDR1 and CDR2: SGHTA and FQGTGA. V lost 0 bases and J lost 4, with 4 bases in between. The length of the CDR3 is 12 residues.

This clonotype was seen at least ten times. This CDR3 reads CASSSGGWETQYF. DNA for the CDR3: TGCGCCAGCAGCTCAGGGGGATGGGAGACCCAGTACTTC. This chain uses TRBV5-1 with TRBJ2-5; TRBD1 aligns across 7 bases. This CDR3 is 13 amino acids long. Germline lookup yields CDR1 SGHRS and CDR2 YFSETQ. V was clipped by 3 bases and J by 5 bases; unmatched bases: 4.